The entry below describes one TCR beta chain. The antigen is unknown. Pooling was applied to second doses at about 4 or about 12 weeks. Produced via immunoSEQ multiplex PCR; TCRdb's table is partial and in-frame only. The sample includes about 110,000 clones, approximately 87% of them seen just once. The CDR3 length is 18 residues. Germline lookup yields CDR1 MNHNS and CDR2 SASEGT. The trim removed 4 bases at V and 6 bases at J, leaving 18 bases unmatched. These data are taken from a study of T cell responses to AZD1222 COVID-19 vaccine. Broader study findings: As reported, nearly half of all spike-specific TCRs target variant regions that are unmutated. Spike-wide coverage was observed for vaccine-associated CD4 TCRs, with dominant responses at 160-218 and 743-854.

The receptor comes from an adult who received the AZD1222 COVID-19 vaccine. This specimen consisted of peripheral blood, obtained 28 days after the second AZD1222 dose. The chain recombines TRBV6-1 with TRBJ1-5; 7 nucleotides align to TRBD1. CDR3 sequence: CASSVSSGRGRQGQPQHF. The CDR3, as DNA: TGTGCCAGCAGTGTTTCTTCGGGCAGGGGGAGACAAGGTCAGCCCCAGCATTTT.